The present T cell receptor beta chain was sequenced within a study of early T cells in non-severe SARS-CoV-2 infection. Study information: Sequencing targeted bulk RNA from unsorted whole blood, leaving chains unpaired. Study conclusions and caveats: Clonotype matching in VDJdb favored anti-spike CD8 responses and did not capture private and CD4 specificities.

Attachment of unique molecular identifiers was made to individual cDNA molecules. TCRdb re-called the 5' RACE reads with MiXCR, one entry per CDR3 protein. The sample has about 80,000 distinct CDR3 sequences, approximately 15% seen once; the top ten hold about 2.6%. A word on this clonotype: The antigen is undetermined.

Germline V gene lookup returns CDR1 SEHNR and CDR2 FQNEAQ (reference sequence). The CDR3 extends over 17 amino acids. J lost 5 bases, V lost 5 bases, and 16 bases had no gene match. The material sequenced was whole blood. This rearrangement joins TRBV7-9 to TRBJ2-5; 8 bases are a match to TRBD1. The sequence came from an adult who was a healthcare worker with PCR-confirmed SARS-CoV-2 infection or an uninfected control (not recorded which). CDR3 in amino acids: CASSRRSTGDVWETQYF. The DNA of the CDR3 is TGTGCCAGCAGCAGACGGTCGACAGGGGACGTTTGGGAGACCCAGTACTTC.